Described below is a single T cell receptor (beta chain) sequence and its context. Its antigen is unidentified. TCRdb analysed the 5' RACE reads with MiXCR anew, one entry per CDR3 protein. The table lists some 12,000 distinct CDR3 sequences, under 55% of them singletons. CDR3 length: 15 residues. V lost 1 base to trimming and J lost 4 bases, with 12 bases between them. Germline values: CDR1 SGHRS, CDR2 YFSETQ. This sample stems from a study of T cell repertoires and leukemia-associated antigens. This clonotype was sampled from a female donor in good health. The sequencing input was CD3+ T cells sorted from blood and cultured. This sequence joins TRBV5-1 and TRBJ2-4, with a tentative D call TRBD2 (5 bases). The CDR3 nucleotides are TGCGCCAGCAGCTTGTTGATGGGAGATAAAAACATTCAGTACTTC. This sequence encodes CASSLLMGDKNIQYF.